The 11 T cell receptor beta chains listed next were all sequenced from one sample in a study of T-cell memory formation after mild COVID-19. TCRdb reprocessed the 5' RACE reads with MiXCR, giving one entry per CDR3 protein. The data show about 340,000 distinct CDR3 sequences, around 20% seen once. The sample consisted of PBMCs or a T cell subset sorted from them (not recorded which). Source of these receptors: a man between 18 and 29 years old who had mild COVID-19 (a few samples of this study predate the infection). Cell type and time point are not known.

V usage is TRBV6-6 and J usage is TRBJ2-2; D gene uncertain. The germline CDR1 and CDR2 sequences are MNHNY and SVGAGI (reference sequence). The ends were cut back, 6 bases at V and 7 bases at J, with 6 bases in the middle. The CDR3 runs to 11 residues. DNA of the CDR3: TGTGCCAGCAGCCGGATCGGGGAGCTGTTTTTT. This sequence encodes CASSRIGELFF.

Ten or more counts support this clonotype. The chain couples TRBV12-3 or TRBV12-4 to TRBJ1-2; D ambiguous. V was pared by 6 bases and J by 2 bases, with 10 bases between. The CDR3 is made up of 13 amino acids. The CDR3 coding sequence is TGTGCCAGCAGACTGGTAGCGAACTATGGCTACACCTTC. It translates to CASRLVANYGYTF.

In its sample, this clonotype was seen many times. The rearrangement uses TRBV12-3 or TRBV12-4 and TRBJ1-1, with D possibly being TRBD1 (6 bases). With 4 bases removed from V and 11 bases from J, the gap between germline ends came to 11 bases. The CDR3 covers 11 residues. The CDR3 DNA is TGTGCCAGCAGTTCCTACAGGGCGGCTTTCTTT. Translation gives CASSSYRAAFF.

This clonotype has only a few counts. The chain couples TRBV4-3 to TRBJ2-2; D call uncertain. Germline V gene lookup returns CDR1 LGHNA and CDR2 YSLEER. Trimming pared 0 bases from V and 6 bases from J, leaving 11 bases between. The CDR3 length is 15 residues. The CDR3 region is CASSQEPSGAGELFF. CDR3 DNA: TGCGCCAGCAGCCAAGAGCCTAGTGGAGCCGGGGAGCTGTTTTTT.

The V call is TRBV7-2, the J call TRBJ1-2; 7 nucleotides agree with TRBD1. V lost 2 bases to trimming and J lost 2 bases; unmatched junction nucleotides: 5. CDR1 is SGHTA, CDR2 FQGNSA, per germline. The CDR3 has 15 residues. The DNA for the CDR3 is TGTGCCAGCAGCTTATCATCGGGACAGAACTATGGCTACACCTTC. Amino acids: CASSLSSGQNYGYTF.

This clonotype was seen a handful of times. The genes are TRBV7-2 and TRBJ2-3; 7 bases match TRBD2. V was clipped by 4 bases and J by 4 bases; unmatched bases: 2. Germline CDR1 and CDR2: SGHTA and FQGNSA. The CDR3 extends over 13 amino acids. The CDR3: CASSSRGADTQYF. As DNA, the CDR3 is TGTGCCAGCAGCTCTCGGGGGGCAGATACGCAGTATTTT.

Note on this clonotype: A read error may produce the germline difference seen at one junction end. The V and J genes are TRBV27 and TRBJ1-1; no reliable D call. The germline gives CDR1 MNHEY, CDR2 SMNVEV (reference sequence). CDR3 size: 13 residues. The CDR3 protein is CASSFSVNTEDFF. CDR3 sequence (DNA): TGTGCCAGCAGTTTTTCGGTGAACACTGAAGATTTCTTT.

The genes are TRBV5-1 and TRBJ2-2; 9 nucleotides line up with TRBD2. The CDR3 runs to 19 residues. Germline loops: CDR1 SGHRS, CDR2 YFSETQ. The ends lost 1 base at V and 0 bases at J; junction bases unmatched: 10. CDR3 protein: CASSLSGKRGVPNTGELFF. The CDR3 coding sequence is TGCGCCAGCAGCTTGTCAGGGAAGCGGGGGGTGCCGAACACCGGGGAGCTGTTTTTT.

The chain recombines TRBV28 with TRBJ1-6; 11 bases are a match to TRBD1. V shed 6 bases, J shed 7 bases, and the junction held 5 bases outside the gene matches. Germline V gene sequence: CDR1 MDHEN, CDR2 SYDVKM. CDR3 length equals 15 residues. CDR3 sequence reads: CASRTGQGANSPLHF. The CDR3 nucleotides read TGTGCCAGCAGGACCGGACAGGGGGCCAATTCACCCCTCCACTTT.

Only a few counts were recorded for this clonotype. The chain combines TRBV7-2 with TRBJ2-1; 9 bases agree with TRBD2. Germline lookup yields CDR1 SGHTA and CDR2 FQGNSA. V lost 5 bases, J lost 10 bases, and 9 bases stayed unmatched. The CDR3 extends over 14 amino acids. The CDR3 protein is CASSLTGGGGEQFF. The CDR3 DNA reads as TGTGCCAGCAGCCTCACGGGCGGGGGGGGCGAGCAGTTCTTC. Full variable domain (rest looked up from reference TRBV7-2 and TRBJ2-1): GAGVSQSPSNKVTEKGKDVELRCDPISGHTALYWYRQSLGQGLEFLIYFQGNSAPDKSGLPSDRFSAERTGGSVSTLTIQRTQQEDSAVYLCASSLTGGGGEQFFGPGTRLTVL.

J is TRBJ2-7 and V is TRBV5-6, with TRBD1 identical over 9 bases. Looked up from germline, CDR1 is SGHDT and CDR2 is YYEEEE. The J segment lost 1 base and the V segment lost 4 bases, leaving 6 bases of the junction unmatched. The CDR3 is made up of 15 amino acids. This CDR3 is CASSGTGGSSYEQYV. Written as DNA, the CDR3 is TGTGCCAGCAGCGGTACAGGGGGCTCATCCTACGAGCAGTACGTC.